This T cell receptor (beta chain) was identified in a study of blood T cell repertoires in COVID-19. Study at large: Whether acute or convalescent, the COVID-19 samples came from the United States, Italy and Spain.

Profiling relied on immunoSEQ multiplex PCR, and the TCRdb table lists in-frame clones only, not all of them. This repertoire shows more than 100,000 clones, about 78% found once; its top ten account for over 2%. Sequencing used peripheral blood. This clonotype was sampled from a man aged 65 to 79 with acute or convalescent COVID-19.

The CDR3 coding sequence is TGTGCCAGCAGCGTCAATCTCCGGTCCGTCTATGGCTACACCTTC. Protein product: CASSVNLRSVYGYTF. The gene calls are TRBV9 and TRBJ1-2; D not certain. The CDR3 runs to 15 residues. In germline, CDR1 is SGDLS, CDR2 YYNGEE. V dropped 2 bases and J dropped 4 bases, with 15 bases sitting between them.